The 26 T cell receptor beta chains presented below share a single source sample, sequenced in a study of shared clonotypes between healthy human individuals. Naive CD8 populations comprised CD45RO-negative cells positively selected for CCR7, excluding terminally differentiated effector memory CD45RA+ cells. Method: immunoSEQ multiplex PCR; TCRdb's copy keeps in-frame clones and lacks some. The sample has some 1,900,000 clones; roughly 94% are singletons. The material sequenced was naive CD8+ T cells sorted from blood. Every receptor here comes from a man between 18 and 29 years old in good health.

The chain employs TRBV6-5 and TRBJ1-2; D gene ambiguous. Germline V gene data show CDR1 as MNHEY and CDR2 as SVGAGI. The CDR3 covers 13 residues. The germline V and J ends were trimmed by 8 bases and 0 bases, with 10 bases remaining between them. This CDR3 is CASVGSSNYGYTF. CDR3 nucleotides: TGTGCCAGCGTAGGGTCCTCTAACTATGGCTACACCTTC.

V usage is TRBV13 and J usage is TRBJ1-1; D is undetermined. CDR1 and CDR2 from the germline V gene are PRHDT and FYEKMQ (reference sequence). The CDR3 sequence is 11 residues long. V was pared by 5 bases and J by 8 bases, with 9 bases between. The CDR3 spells CASSVDHEAFF. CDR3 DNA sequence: TGTGCCAGCAGCGTGGACCACGAAGCTTTCTTT.

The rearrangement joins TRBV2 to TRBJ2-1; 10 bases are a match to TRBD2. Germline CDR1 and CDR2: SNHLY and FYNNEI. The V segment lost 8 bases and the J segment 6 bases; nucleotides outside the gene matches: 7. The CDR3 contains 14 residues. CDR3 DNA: TGTGCCAGCGGGGGGCTAGCGGGGGCCAATGAGCAGTTCTTC. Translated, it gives CASGGLAGANEQFF.

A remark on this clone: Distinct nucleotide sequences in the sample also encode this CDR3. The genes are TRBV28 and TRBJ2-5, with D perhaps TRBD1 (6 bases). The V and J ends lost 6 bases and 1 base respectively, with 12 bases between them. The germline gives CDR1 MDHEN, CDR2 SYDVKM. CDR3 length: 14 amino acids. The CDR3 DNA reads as TGTGCCAGCAGCTTAACAGGGATCCAAGAGACCCAGTACTTC. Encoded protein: CASSLTGIQETQYF.

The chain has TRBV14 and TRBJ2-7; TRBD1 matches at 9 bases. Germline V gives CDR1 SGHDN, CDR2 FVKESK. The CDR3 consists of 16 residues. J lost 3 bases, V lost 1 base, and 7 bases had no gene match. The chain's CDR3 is CASSQGRTGAFYEQYF. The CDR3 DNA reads TGTGCCAGCAGCCAAGGACGGACAGGGGCTTTCTACGAGCAGTACTTC.

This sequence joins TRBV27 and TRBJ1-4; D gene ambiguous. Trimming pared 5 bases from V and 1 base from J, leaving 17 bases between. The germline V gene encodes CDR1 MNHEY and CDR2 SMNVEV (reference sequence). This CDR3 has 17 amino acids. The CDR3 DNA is TGTGCCAGCAGTCCAATTGGTCCCCTGGGAACTAATGAAAAACTGTTTTTT. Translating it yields CASSPIGPLGTNEKLFF.

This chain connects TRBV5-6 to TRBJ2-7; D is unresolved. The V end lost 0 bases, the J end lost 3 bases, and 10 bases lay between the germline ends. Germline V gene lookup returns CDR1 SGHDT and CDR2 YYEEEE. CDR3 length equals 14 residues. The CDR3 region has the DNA TGTGCCAGCAGCTTGGGTGTGGGTTTCTACGAGCAGTACTTC. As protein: CASSLGVGFYEQYF.

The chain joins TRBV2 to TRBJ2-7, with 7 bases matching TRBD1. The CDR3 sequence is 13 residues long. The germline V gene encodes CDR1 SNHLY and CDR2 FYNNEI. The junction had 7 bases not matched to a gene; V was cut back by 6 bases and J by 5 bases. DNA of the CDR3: TGTGCCAGCAGGACAGGGAACACCAACGAGCAGTACTTC. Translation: CASRTGNTNEQYF.

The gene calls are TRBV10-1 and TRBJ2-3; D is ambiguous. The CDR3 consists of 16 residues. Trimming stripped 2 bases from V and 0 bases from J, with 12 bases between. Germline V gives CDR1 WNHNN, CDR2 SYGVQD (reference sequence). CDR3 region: CASSEDFGPSTDTQYF. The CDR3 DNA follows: TGCGCCAGCAGTGAGGATTTTGGGCCTAGCACAGATACGCAGTATTTT.

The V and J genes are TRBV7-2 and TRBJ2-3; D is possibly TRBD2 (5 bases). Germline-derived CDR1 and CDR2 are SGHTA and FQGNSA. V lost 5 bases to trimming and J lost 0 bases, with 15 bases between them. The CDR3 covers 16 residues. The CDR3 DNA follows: TGTGCCAGCAGCCTACCTGCGAGCGGAAGCACAGATACGCAGTATTTT. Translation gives CASSLPASGSTDTQYF.

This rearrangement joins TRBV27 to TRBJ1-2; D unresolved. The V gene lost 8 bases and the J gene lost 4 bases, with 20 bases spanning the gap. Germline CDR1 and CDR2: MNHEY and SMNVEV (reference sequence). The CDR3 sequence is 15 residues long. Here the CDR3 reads CASSPVGSSGYGYTF. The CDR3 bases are TGTGCCAGCTCTCCGGTTGGGAGTTCAGGCTATGGCTACACCTTC.

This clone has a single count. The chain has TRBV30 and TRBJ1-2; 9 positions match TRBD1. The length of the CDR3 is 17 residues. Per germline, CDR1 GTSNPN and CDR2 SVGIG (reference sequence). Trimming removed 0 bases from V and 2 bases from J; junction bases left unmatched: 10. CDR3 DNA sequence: TGTGCCTGGAGTGTACTACCGAGACAGGGGGAGAACTATGGCTACACCTTC. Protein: CAWSVLPRQGENYGYTF.

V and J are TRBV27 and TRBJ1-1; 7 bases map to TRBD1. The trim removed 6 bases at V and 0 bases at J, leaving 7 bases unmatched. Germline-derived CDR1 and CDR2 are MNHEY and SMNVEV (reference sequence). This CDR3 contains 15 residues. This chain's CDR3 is CASSPRTGLNTEAFF. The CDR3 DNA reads TGTGCCAGCAGCCCTCGGACAGGCTTGAACACTGAAGCTTTCTTT.

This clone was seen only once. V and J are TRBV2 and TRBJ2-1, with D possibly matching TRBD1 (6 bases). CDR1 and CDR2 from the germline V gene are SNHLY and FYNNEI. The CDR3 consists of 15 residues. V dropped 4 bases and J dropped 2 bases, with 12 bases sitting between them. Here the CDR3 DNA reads TGTGCCAGCAGTGGCCCCGGACAGACCTACAATGAGCAGTTCTTC. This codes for CASSGPGQTYNEQFF.

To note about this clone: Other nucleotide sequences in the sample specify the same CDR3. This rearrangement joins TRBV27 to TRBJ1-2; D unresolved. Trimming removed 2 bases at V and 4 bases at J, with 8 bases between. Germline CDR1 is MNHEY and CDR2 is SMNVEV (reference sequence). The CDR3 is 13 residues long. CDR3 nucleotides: TGTGCCAGCAGTTTACGTGGAGGCTATGGCTACACCTTC. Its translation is CASSLRGGYGYTF.

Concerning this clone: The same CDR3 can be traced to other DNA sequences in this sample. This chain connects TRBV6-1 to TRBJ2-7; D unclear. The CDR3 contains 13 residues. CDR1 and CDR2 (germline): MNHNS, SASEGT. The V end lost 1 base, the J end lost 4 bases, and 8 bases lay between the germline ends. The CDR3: CASSEGSTYEQYF. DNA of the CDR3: TGTGCCAGCAGTGAAGGGAGCACATACGAGCAGTACTTC.

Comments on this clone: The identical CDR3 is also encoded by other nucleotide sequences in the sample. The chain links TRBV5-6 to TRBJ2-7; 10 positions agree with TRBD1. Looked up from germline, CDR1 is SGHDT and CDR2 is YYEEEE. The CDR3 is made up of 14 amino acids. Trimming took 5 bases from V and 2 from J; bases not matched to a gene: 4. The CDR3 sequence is CASSYGQGAYEQYF. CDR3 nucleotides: TGTGCCAGCAGTTATGGACAGGGGGCCTACGAGCAGTACTTC.

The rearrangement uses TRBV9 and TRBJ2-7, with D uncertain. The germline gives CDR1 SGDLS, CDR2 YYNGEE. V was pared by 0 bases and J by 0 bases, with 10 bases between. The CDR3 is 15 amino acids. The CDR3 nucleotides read TGTGCCAGCAGCGTAGACGGCGGTAACTCCTACGAGCAGTACTTC. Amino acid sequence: CASSVDGGNSYEQYF.

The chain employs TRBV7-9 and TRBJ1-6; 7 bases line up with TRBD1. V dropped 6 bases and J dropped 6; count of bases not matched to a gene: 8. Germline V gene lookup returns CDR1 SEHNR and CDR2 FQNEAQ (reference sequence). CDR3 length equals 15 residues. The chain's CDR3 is CASRSPGQLNSPLHF. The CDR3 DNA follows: TGTGCCAGCAGATCCCCGGGACAGCTTAATTCACCCCTCCACTTT.

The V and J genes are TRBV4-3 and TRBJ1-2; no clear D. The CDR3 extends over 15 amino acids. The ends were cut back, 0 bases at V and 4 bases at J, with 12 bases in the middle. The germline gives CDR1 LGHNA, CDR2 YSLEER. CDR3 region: CASSQDKWQTYGYTF. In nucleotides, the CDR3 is TGCGCCAGCAGCCAAGATAAATGGCAGACCTATGGCTACACCTTC.

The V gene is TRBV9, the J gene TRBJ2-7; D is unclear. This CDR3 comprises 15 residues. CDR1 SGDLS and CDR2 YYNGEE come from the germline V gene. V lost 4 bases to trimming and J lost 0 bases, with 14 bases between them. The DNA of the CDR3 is TGTGCCAGCAGCCCCGCCAACTCCAACTCCTACGAGCAGTACTTC. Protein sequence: CASSPANSNSYEQYF.

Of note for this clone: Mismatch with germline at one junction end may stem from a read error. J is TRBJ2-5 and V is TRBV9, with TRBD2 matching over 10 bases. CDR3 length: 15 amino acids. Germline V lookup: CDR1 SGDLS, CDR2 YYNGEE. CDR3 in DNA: TGTGCCGGCAGCGTAGACGGTAGCGGGGGGGAGACCCAGTACTTC. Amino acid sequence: CAGSVDGSGGETQYF.

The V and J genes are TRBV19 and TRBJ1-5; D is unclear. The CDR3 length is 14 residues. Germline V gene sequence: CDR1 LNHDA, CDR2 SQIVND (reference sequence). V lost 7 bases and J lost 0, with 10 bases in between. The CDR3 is CASTRDYSNQPQHF. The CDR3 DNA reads TGTGCCAGTACCCGTGATTATAGCAATCAGCCCCAGCATTTT.

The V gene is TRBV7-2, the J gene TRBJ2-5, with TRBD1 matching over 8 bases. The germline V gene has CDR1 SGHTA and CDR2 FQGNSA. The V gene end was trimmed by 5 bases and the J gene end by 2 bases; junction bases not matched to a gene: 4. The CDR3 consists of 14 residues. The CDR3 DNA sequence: TGTGCCAGCAGCCCTAGACAGGGGCAAGAGACCCAGTACTTC. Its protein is CASSPRQGQETQYF. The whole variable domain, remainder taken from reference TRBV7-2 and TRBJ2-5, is GAGVSQSPSNKVTEKGKDVELRCDPISGHTALYWYRQSLGQGLEFLIYFQGNSAPDKSGLPSDRFSAERTGGSVSTLTIQRTQQEDSAVYLCASSPRQGQETQYFGPGTRLLVL.

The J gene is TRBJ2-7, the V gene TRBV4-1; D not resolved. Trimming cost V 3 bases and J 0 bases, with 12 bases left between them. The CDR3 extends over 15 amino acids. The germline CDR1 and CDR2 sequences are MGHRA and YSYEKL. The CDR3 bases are TGCGCCAGCAGCCATAACATACAGAGCTCCTACGAGCAGTACTTC. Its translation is CASSHNIQSSYEQYF.

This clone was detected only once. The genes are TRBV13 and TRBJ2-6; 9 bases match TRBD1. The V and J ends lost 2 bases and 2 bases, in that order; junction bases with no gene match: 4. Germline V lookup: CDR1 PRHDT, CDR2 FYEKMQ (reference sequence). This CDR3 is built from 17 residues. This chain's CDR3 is CASSLRTGAPGANVLTF. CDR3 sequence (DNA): TGTGCCAGCAGCTTAAGGACAGGGGCCCCTGGGGCCAACGTCCTGACTTTC.